This T cell receptor (beta chain) was obtained from a study of CD8 T cells in Susac syndrome. General study findings and limits: The study's TCR sequencing and HLA analysis drew on a certain number of individuals. That number was acknowledged as relatively small.

As for this clonotype: The antigen is undetermined.

With random hexamers, about 0.45 to 1 ug RNA was reverse transcribed. Via MiXCR, TCRdb re-called the immunoSEQ multiplex PCR reads, giving one row per CDR3 protein. In the table there are approximately 190,000 distinct CDR3 sequences, roughly 90% of which are singletons. The CDR3 contains 14 residues. Trimming pared 4 bases from V and 0 bases from J, leaving 9 bases between. CDR1 is MNHEY, CDR2 SVGAGI, per germline. The sample taken for sequencing was CD4+ T cells from PBMCs. This chain connects TRBV6-5 to TRBJ2-5, with D perhaps TRBD1 or TRBD2 (5 bases each). The receptor's source is a human donor with Susac syndrome. Written as DNA, the CDR3 is TGTGCCAGCAGTTGGGACCGGTACCAAGAGACCCAGTACTTC. Protein: CASSWDRYQETQYF.